The clone carrying this T cell receptor (beta chain) was recorded many times. Library preparation (for TCRbeta) was performed with unique molecular identifiers. TCRdb re-derived calls from the PCR reads in MiXCR, one entry per CDR3 protein. The sample holds some 300,000 distinct CDR3 sequences, around 10% seen once. This record comes from a study of T-cell reconstitution after alpha-beta-depleted transplantation in children. The V and J ends lost 4 bases and 2 bases respectively, with 10 bases between them. Germline V gene lookup returns CDR1 SGHTA and CDR2 FQGNSA. This CDR3 is built from 14 residues.

The chain recombines TRBV7-2 with TRBJ2-3, with D maybe TRBD2 (6 bases). The specimen was PBMCs, collected before TCRalphabeta/CD19-depleted stem cell transplant. This receptor was identified in a boy less than two years old with acute myeloid leukemia, due to receive a stem cell transplant. DNA of the CDR3: TGTGCCAGCAGCTCTGGACTATCCACAGATACGCAGTATTTT. Its translation: CASSSGLSTDTQYF.